This TCR beta chain was recovered during a study of regulatory and conventional T cells in RAG deficiency. Using immunoSEQ multiplex PCR, the repertoire was profiled, and TCRdb retains in-frame clones only, with some absent. The sample has around 12,000 clones, 85% to 95% seen once; the top ten hold 0.9% to 1.2%. Whole-study findings and limits: Shannon entropy fell and Simpson indices rose in RAG-deficient patients. Compared with controls, unique Treg TCR beta sequences dropped about 100-fold in Omenn syndrome and CID/AS. Omenn patients showed >80% Treg-Tconv overlap and shorter CDR3 lengths.

Comment on this clone: Its antigen remains unidentified.

Germline V gene sequence: CDR1 SGHAT, CDR2 FQDESV (reference sequence). The CDR3 totals 13 residues. The ends were cut back, 8 bases at V and 5 bases at J, with 13 bases in the middle. Blood CD4+ CD25-low CD127-high conventional T cells supplied the genomic DNA template. The same data also went into a second study, on regulatory T cells. That work states: The primer mix had 52 TRBV and 13 TRBJ primers. In patients, unique TRB V-J pairs were restricted and V/J usage skewed, especially in Tregs.

The source of this sequence is a human donor in good health. Material: CD4+ effector T cells sorted from blood. The chain employs TRBV11-1 and TRBJ1-5, with D unresolved. In DNA, the CDR3 is TGTGCCAGCGGAATTCGGGCAGATCAGCCCCAGCATTTT. This encodes CASGIRADQPQHF.